A selection of T cell receptor beta chains follows, all from one sample in a study of blood T cell dynamics during melanoma immunotherapy. The table came from immunoSEQ multiplex PCR; TCRdb's copy has only in-frame clones and leaves some out. Of more than 11,000 clones in the sample, more than 75% are singletons; the top ten hold around 6.1%. Sequencing used blood, obtained from a patient treated with checkpoint blockade. The source is a human donor with melanoma. Both conserved end residues are part of each CDR3.

V: TRBV4-3; J: TRBJ1-4; CDR3: CASSLTGRNEKLFF
V: TRBV19; J: TRBJ1-4; CDR3: CASSSAGTGTNEKLFF
V: TRBV27; J: TRBJ1-5; CDR3: CASRAQGGRSNQPQHF
V: TRBV29-1; J: TRBJ1-2; CDR3: CSVRGRGRDYGYTF
V: TRBV5-4; J: TRBJ2-4; CDR3: CASSLADGENIQYF
V: TRBV29-1; J: TRBJ2-5; CDR3: CSVGNRGGGQETQYF
V: TRBV5-1; J: TRBJ2-3; CDR3: CASSYGDSTQYF
V: TRBV18; J: TRBJ2-6; CDR3: CASSPGQGGTSGANVLTF
V: TRBV9; J: TRBJ2-2; CDR3: CASSTGDILTGELFF
V: TRBV7-2; J: TRBJ2-1; CDR3: CASTPGIINEQFF
V: TRBV9; J: TRBJ2-1; CDR3: CASSPGTRDKAEQFF
V: TRBV5-1; J: TRBJ1-1; CDR3: CATQTEPNTEAFF
V: TRBV6-5; J: TRBJ1-2; CDR3: CASSPDGASYGYTF
V: TRBV4-3; J: TRBJ2-7; CDR3: CASSQDWQGSYEQYF
V: TRBV7-9; J: TRBJ1-2; CDR3: CASSLRLGGADYGYTF
V: TRBV6-1; J: TRBJ1-2; CDR3: CASSARPTRANYGYTF
V: TRBV5-1; J: TRBJ2-7; CDR3: CASSLALEPYEQYF
V: TRBV6-5; J: TRBJ1-1; CDR3: CASSYSKRGPGAEAFF
V: TRBV21-1; J: TRBJ1-5; CDR3: CASSKGGRDNQPQHF
V: TRBV2; J: TRBJ2-5; CDR3: CASSISGGASETQYF
V: TRBV29-1; J: TRBJ2-3; CDR3: CSVGRPGTDTQYF
V: TRBV9; J: TRBJ1-2; CDR3: CASSTMEGEANYGYTF
V: TRBV2; J: TRBJ2-5; CDR3: CASRSQGEKTQYF
V: TRBV7-2; J: TRBJ2-3; CDR3: CASSLQASGGPTDTQYF
V: TRBV7-2; J: TRBJ2-1; CDR3: CASSLERRGTNEQFF
V: TRBV27; J: TRBJ1-2; CDR3: CASRESNYGYTF
V: TRBV9; J: TRBJ2-2; CDR3: CASSSPSGGAVGELFF
V: TRBV11-2; J: TRBJ2-2; CDR3: CASSRRTGGTGELFF
V: TRBV11-2; J: TRBJ2-7; CDR3: CASSLRDRAYEQYF
V: TRBV7-2; J: TRBJ2-5; CDR3: CASSRGQEETQYF
V: TRBV5-8; J: TRBJ2-1; CDR3: CASSLQGGPYNEQFF
V: TRBV6-6; J: TRBJ2-1; CDR3: CASSSLASGGGGQFF
V: TRBV7-2; J: TRBJ2-7; CDR3: CASSLGPSVYEQYF
V: TRBV12-1; J: TRBJ1-1; CDR3: CASSFGDANTEAFF
V: TRBV10-3; J: TRBJ1-6; CDR3: CAISESGQGLSNSPLHF
V: TRBV9; J: TRBJ2-5; CDR3: CASSVASAEETQYF
V: TRBV29-1; J: TRBJ2-7; CDR3: CSVVTGVSYEQYF
V: TRBV11-1; J: TRBJ2-2; CDR3: CASSLPEGQGADTGELFF
V: TRBV19; J: TRBJ1-5; CDR3: CASSDREGQPQHF
V: TRBV27; J: TRBJ2-3; CDR3: CASSLTSGETDTQYF
V: TRBV27; J: TRBJ2-3; CDR3: CASSLSGGVSTDTQYF
V: TRBV19; J: TRBJ2-3; CDR3: CASSIGYGGETTDTQYF
V: TRBV12-1; J: TRBJ1-1; CDR3: CASSFEAAPGAEAFF
V: TRBV11-3; J: TRBJ2-3; CDR3: CASSLSPGPQYF
V: TRBV2; J: TRBJ2-5; CDR3: CASSASSGGAKTQYF
V: TRBV19; J: TRBJ2-7; CDR3: CASSPQGQGYYEQYF
V: TRBV4-3; J: TRBJ1-1; CDR3: CASSQDPQGRTEAFF
V: TRBV6-5; J: TRBJ2-1; CDR3: CASRSPGEGPFF